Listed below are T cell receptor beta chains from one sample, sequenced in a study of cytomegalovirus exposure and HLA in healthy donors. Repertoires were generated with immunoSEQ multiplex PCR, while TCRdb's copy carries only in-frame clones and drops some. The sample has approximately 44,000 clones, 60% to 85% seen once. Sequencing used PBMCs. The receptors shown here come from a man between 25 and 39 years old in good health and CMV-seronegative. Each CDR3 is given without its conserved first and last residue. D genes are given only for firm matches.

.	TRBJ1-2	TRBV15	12	ATSTRQSRRGYT
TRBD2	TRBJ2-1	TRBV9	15	ASSALYSSGRGNEQF
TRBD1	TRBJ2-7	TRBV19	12	ASSYGDRFYEQY
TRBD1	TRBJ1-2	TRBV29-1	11	SVSDRGGGGYT
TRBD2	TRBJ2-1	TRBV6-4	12	ASSEREGITEQF
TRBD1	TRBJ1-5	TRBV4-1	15	ASSQEEGAPSNQPQH
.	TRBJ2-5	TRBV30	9	AWVSGETQY
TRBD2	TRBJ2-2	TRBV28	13	ASRAAGGVTGELF
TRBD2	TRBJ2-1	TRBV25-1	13	ASSDLAVSYNEQF
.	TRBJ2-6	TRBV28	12	ASRDRSGANVLT
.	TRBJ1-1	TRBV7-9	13	ASSLLDSPNTEAF
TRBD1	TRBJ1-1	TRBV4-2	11	ASSHPKGAEAF
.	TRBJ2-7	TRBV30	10	AWRRVFYEQY
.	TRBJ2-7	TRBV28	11	ASGLSSYYEQY
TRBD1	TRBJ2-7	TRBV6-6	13	ASSYSGQGLDEQY
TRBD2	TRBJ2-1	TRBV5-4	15	ASSSGTSGTWYNEQF
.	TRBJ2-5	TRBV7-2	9	ASSFYDSQY
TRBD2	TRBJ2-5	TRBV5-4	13	ASSLALGEGVTQY
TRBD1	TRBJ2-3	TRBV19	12	ASRDRGRTDTQY
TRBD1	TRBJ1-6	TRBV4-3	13	ASSQTDRRYSPLH
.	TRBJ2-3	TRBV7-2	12	ASSFTSSTDTQY
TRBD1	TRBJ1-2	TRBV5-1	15	ASSLEIPGQGKEGYT
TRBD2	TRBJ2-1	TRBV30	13	AWSAGSSGSNEQF
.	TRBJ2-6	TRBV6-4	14	ARDLQTSSGANVLT
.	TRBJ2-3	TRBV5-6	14	ASSRRSAAPIDTQY
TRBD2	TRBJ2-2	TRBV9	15	ASSVGPLAGNTGELF
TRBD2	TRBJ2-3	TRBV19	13	ASSGLAGGPDTQY
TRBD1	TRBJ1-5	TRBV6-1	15	ASSKVTAGGSGQPQH
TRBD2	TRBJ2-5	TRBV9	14	ASSVDSGRYQETQY
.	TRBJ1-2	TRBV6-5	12	ASSPRGRDHGYT
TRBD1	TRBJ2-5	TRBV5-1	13	ASRAGTGVQETQY
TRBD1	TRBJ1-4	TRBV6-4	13	ASSPTGGPNEKLF
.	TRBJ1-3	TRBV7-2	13	ASSYTGDSGNTIY
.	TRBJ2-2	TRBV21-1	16	ASSIHKGVASNTGELF
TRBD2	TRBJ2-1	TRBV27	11	ASSLSTGTSTF
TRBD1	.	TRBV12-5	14	ASGLRRGRLGDEQY
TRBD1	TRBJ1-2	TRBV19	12	ASSLGQGDYGYT
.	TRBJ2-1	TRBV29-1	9	SVPSPYEQF
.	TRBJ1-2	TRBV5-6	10	ASSFSSYGYT
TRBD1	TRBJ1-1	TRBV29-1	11	SVRTGLNTEAF
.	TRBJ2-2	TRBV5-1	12	ASSLQTGTGELF
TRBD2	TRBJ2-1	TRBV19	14	ASSIVGGGTYNEQF
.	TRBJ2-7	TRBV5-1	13	ASSLEPGSYYEQY
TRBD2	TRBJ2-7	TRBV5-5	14	ASSLGIAGGSGEQY
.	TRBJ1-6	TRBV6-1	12	ASSPVLVYSPLH
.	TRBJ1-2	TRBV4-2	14	ASSQEGGGPNYGYT
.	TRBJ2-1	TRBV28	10	ASRIPNNEQF
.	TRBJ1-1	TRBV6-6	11	ASITPPRVMAF
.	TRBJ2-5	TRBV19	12	ASSRSPGVAAQY
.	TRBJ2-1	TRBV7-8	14	ASTPKVTTLYNEQF
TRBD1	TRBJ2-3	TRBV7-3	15	ASSLLGTGGGTDTQY
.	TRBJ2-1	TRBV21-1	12	ASSKDTSGREQF